This T cell receptor beta chain appears in the sequencing data of a study of T cell responses to AZD1222 COVID-19 vaccine (TCRdb year 2021). For the study in its entirety: TCR sequencing was performed for 230 to 250 trial participants, of whom about 200 were given two doses of AZD1222 and about 25 were given two doses of MenACWY control vaccine. Trial participants were enrolled by age into subgroups of 18-55, 56-69 and 70-plus years, and about 150, 27 and 61 TCR-sequenced participants, respectively, were included in these subgroups. What the study reported, not specific to this receptor: Participants were mostly white British, with more females than males. The authors suggested clonal diversity may have been underestimated. Vaccine-associated CD4 TCRs spanned the whole spike protein, with dominant responses in regions 160-218 and 743-854. Conclusions about previously exposed vaccinees are limited because only six or seven AZD1222 recipients were SARS-CoV-2 seropositive at baseline. The 56-69-year group was small, and its depth increase did not reach significance, likely because of low power. Reportedly, close to half of the unique spike-specific TCRs recognized epitopes lying outside the regions that are mutated in the B.1.351 and B.1.1.7 variants. Spike-specific TCR breadth and depth rose significantly after two AZD1222 doses compared with day 0 and with MenACWY recipients. Because no day 14 peak-response samples were available, the repertoires could be characterized only after the peak T cell response.

In light of the paper, this sample's time point label describes: baseline before first vaccination. The sample's treatment or condition label, in plain terms: meningococcal conjugate vaccine given as trial control. Samples from vaccinated people were obtained from the UK trials COV001 and COV002, which included a single-blind randomized controlled phase 2/3 trial of AZD1222 (ChAdOx1 nCoV-19) in healthy adults. Trial participant PBMC samples were collected at day 0 and day 28 after the second dose for TCRbeta chain sequencing. The CDR3 regions of human TCRbeta chains were analyzed by immunosequencing. The original pipeline was this. TCRs in the repertoires were matched against a reference library of SARS-CoV-2-specific TCRs that had been generated with the MIRA antigen-specificity platform. Breadth meant the fraction of unique TCRs that were SARS-CoV-2-associated, whereas depth meant the fraction of total T cells that were SARS-CoV-2-associated. Each spike-specific TCR was assigned to its reactive spike region and to a CD4 or CD8 class using the MIRA data. Log10-transformed breadth and depth values were compared by one-way ANOVA with Sidak's multiple comparisons tests. TCRdb obtained this table from immuneACCESS and retained in-frame rearrangements with V and J assigned. These tables miss some clones; where compared with another copy, unresolved V genes account for less than half of the shortfall, and the remainder is unexplained. The V and J calls and the clone size are those of that table, but D and trimming were determined from the DNA. This sample is represented by some 130,000 clones; 88% of them were singletons. Around 20% of the sample rests with the top ten.

A word on this clone: Its specific antigen is unknown. Per-base qualities were not stored, and no clone one base away is much larger.

The CDR3, cysteine through phenylalanine, is 17 amino acids long. CDR3 DNA only is kept here, 51 bases in frame from base 1. CDR1 and CDR2, per the germline V gene, are SGHRS and YFSETQ. At the junction V is shortened by 0 bases and J by 1 base, with 11 bases in between. The receptor comes from an adult in good health. The sequencing used peripheral blood, collected on day 0 of MenACWY control vaccination. This receptor chain uses TRBV5-1 and TRBJ2-6, with the identity of the D gene unclear. The CDR3 corresponds to CASSLGFLKSGANVLTF. The bases are TGCGCCAGCAGCTTGGGGTTCCTCAAGTCTGGGGCCAACGTCCTGACTTTC.